This TCR beta chain is from a study of early T cells in non-severe SARS-CoV-2 infection. About the research overall: The study sequenced bulk RNA from unsorted whole blood, with chains unpaired. Overall study results and limits: Matches to VDJdb favored anti-spike CD8 responses and missed private and CD4 specificities.

Germline loops: CDR1 MNHNY, CDR2 SVGAGI (reference sequence). Losses at the gene ends were 2 bases for V and 7 bases for J; bases not matched to a gene: 6. The CDR3 contains 14 residues. As part of library construction, unique molecular identifiers were attached to individual cDNA molecules. MiXCR, run by TCRdb on the 5' RACE reads, gives a single entry per CDR3 protein. The sample carries around 50,000 distinct CDR3 sequences, about 5.6% recorded once. This clonotype showed up many times. Its matching antigen is unknown. The rearrangement links TRBV6-6 to TRBJ1-2; 8 bases agree with TRBD1. Sequenced: whole blood. The receptor was isolated from an adult who was a healthcare worker with PCR-confirmed SARS-CoV-2 infection or an uninfected control (not recorded which). The chain's CDR3 is CASSYQTGVRGYTF. Written as DNA, the CDR3 is TGTGCCAGCAGTTACCAGACAGGGGTTCGTGGCTACACCTTC.